This T cell receptor (beta chain) was sequenced for a study of blood T cell repertoires in COVID-19. Across the study: The analysed material was cDNA or gDNA that came from T cells, B-cell-depleted T cells, or PBMCs.

V was clipped by 9 bases and J by 6 bases; unmatched bases: 9. The CDR3 covers 12 residues. Germline CDR1 SGHNT, CDR2 YYREEE (reference sequence). Assay: immunoSEQ multiplex PCR; the TCRdb copy retains only in-frame clones and omits some. Here the sample spans around 700,000 clones, approximately 90% being singletons. The genes are TRBV5-4 and TRBJ2-7, with 7 bases fitting TRBD1. This clonotype was sampled from a woman under 30 with acute or convalescent COVID-19. Sequences were obtained from peripheral blood. The CDR3 loop reads CAIGTARGEQYF. The DNA of the CDR3 is TGTGCCATAGGGACAGCCAGGGGCGAGCAGTACTTC.